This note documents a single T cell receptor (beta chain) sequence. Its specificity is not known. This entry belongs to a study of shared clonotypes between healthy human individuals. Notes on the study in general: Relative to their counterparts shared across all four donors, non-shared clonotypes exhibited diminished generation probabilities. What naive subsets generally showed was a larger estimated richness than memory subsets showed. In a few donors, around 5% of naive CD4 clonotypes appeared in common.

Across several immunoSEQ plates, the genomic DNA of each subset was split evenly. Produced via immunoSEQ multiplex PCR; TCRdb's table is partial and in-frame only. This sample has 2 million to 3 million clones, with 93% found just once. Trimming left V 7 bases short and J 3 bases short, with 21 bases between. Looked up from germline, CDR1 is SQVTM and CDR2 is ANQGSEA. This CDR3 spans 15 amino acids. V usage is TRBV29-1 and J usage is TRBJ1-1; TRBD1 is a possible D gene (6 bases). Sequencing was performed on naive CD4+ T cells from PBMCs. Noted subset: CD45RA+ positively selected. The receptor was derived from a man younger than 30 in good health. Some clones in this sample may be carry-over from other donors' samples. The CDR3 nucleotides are TGCAGCGGCCAAAGGGGTGGAAGGGGGGACACTGAAGCTTTCTTT. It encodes CSGQRGGRGDTEAFF.